The entry that follows covers one TCR beta chain sequence. The data are from a study of preoperative IRX-2 immunotherapy in early breast cancer. Produced via immunoSEQ multiplex PCR; TCRdb's table is partial and in-frame only. The repertoire holds about 37,000 clones, 82% seen once, with approximately 1.5% in the top ten. Germline values: CDR1 LNHNV, CDR2 YYDKDF (reference sequence). This CDR3 has 15 residues. The V end lost 5 bases, the J end lost 5 bases, and 18 bases lay between the germline ends. Treatment described: preoperative locoregional IRX-2 cytokine immunotherapy. Preoperative locoregional IRX-2 cytokine immunotherapy was tested in the phase Ib source study.

This material consisted of lymph node tissue, taken after IRX-2 immunotherapy. This rearrangement joins TRBV15 to TRBJ1-1; D might be TRBD1 (5 bases). The origin of this receptor is a human donor with breast cancer. The CDR3 sequence: CATSPWDGERTEAFF. The CDR3, as DNA: TGTGCCACCAGCCCCTGGGACGGGGAACGGACTGAAGCTTTCTTT. The full variable domain, completed using reference TRBV15 and TRBJ1-1, is DAMVIQNPRYQVTQFGKPVTLSCSQTLNHNVMYWYQQKSSQAPKLLFHYYDKDFNNEADTPDNFQSRRPNTSFCFLDIRSPGLGDTAMYLCATSPWDGERTEAFFGQGTRLTVV.